One and the same sample provided the 10 T cell receptor beta chains below, sequenced in a study of radiotherapy plus CTLA-4 blockade in lung cancer. Profiling relied on immunoSEQ multiplex PCR, and the TCRdb table lists in-frame clones only, not all of them. In the table there are 40,000 to 50,000 clones, approximately 78% of which are singletons. Sequences were derived from peripheral blood, sampled from a patient treated with radiotherapy plus ipilimumab. The source is a human donor with non-small cell lung cancer who had stable disease on radiotherapy plus ipilimumab.

In its sample, this clone was seen a few times. The chain uses TRBV7-9 and TRBJ2-5; TRBD2 might be the D (6 bases). The germline V and J ends were trimmed by 5 bases and 2 bases, with 21 bases remaining between them. Germline V CDR1 and CDR2: SEHNR, FQNEAQ (reference sequence). The CDR3 is 17 amino acids. DNA of the CDR3: TGTGCCAGCAGCCTCCCAAAGGACGGGGGATTACAAGAGACCCAGTACTTC. As protein: CASSLPKDGGLQETQYF.

The chain recombines TRBV5-5 with TRBJ2-3; weak D call: TRBD1 (5 bases). Germline V gene data show CDR1 as SGHKS and CDR2 as YYEKEE (reference sequence). This CDR3 contains 15 residues. The ends were cut back, 2 bases at V and 4 bases at J, with 14 bases in the middle. This CDR3 reads CASSFGRVSADTQYF. CDR3 DNA: TGTGCCAGCAGCTTCGGCAGGGTTTCGGCAGATACGCAGTATTTT.

This clone is a singleton in its sample. The CDR3 bases are TGCGCCAGCAGCTTGAGGGACAGGGCTGGTGGGGAGCAGTACTTC. It translates to CASSLRDRAGGEQYF. The chain is built from TRBV5-1 and TRBJ2-7, with TRBD1 matching 9 bases. CDR3 size: 15 residues. The V gene end was trimmed by 1 base and the J gene end by 7 bases; junction bases not matched to a gene: 9. Germline V gives CDR1 SGHRS, CDR2 YFSETQ.

This clone was picked up a small number of times. The chain uses TRBV11-1 and TRBJ2-3; 7 bases are a match to TRBD2. The germline V gene has CDR1 SGHAT and CDR2 FQDESV (reference sequence). The V segment lost 0 bases and the J segment 5 bases; nucleotides outside the gene matches: 5. The CDR3 is 15 residues long. For the CDR3, the DNA is TGTGCCAGCAGCTTAGCGGGAGGGCCTATAGATACGCAGTATTTT. Its protein is CASSLAGGPIDTQYF.

The chain couples TRBV7-3 to TRBJ2-2; 9 positions match TRBD2. Trimming took 5 bases from V and 7 from J; bases not matched to a gene: 11. The CDR3 totals 16 residues. Germline loops: CDR1 SGHTA, CDR2 FQGTGA. The CDR3 sequence: CASSKGTSRLNGELFF. The CDR3 nucleotides read TGTGCCAGCAGCAAAGGGACTAGCCGGTTGAACGGGGAGCTGTTTTTT.

This chain joins TRBV5-4 and TRBJ2-7; 9 nucleotides match TRBD1. CDR1 and CDR2 from the germline V gene are SGHNT and YYREEE (reference sequence). This CDR3 has 12 residues. V trimming: 3 bases; J trimming: 6 bases; junction bases outside the gene matches: 1. CDR3 nucleotide sequence: TGTGCCAGCAGCTGGGGACAGGGCGAGCAGTACTTC. This encodes CASSWGQGEQYF.

This chain connects TRBV29-1 to TRBJ2-7; 8 bases fit TRBD1. Trimming took 4 bases from V and 7 from J; bases not matched to a gene: 15. The CDR3 covers 15 residues. Germline values: CDR1 SQVTM, CDR2 ANQGSEA. The CDR3 reads CSVGGIGQGALEQYF. The CDR3 bases are TGCAGCGTTGGTGGTATCGGTCAGGGGGCGCTTGAGCAGTACTTC.

The sample holds one count of this clone. The chain uses TRBV7-9 and TRBJ2-1; no definite D call. The CDR3 extends over 14 amino acids. V gave up 3 bases and J gave up 4 bases, with 10 bases separating them. Germline V CDR1 and CDR2: SEHNR, FQNEAQ (reference sequence). DNA for the CDR3: TGTGCCAGCAGCTTCTCTGTTAAATACAATGAGCAGTTCTTC. Protein product: CASSFSVKYNEQFF.

This sequence joins TRBV5-8 and TRBJ1-4; 7 bases line up with TRBD1. Germline V lookup: CDR1 SGHTS, CDR2 YDEGEE. CDR3 size: 17 residues. J lost 5 bases, V lost 2 bases, and 12 bases had no gene match. As DNA, the CDR3 is TGTGCCAGCAGCTTCGAATTCCGAGGGGGCGCAAATGAAAAACTGTTTTTT. Its protein product is CASSFEFRGGANEKLFF.

The chain is built from TRBV9 and TRBJ2-1, with D possibly matching TRBD1 (5 bases). The CDR3 contains 13 residues. Per germline, CDR1 SGDLS and CDR2 YYNGEE. V was clipped by 0 bases and J by 8 bases, with 9 bases between them. In nucleotides, the CDR3 is TGTGCCAGCAGCGTAGTAGGGGTGGATGAGCAGTTCTTC. Amino acids: CASSVVGVDEQFF.